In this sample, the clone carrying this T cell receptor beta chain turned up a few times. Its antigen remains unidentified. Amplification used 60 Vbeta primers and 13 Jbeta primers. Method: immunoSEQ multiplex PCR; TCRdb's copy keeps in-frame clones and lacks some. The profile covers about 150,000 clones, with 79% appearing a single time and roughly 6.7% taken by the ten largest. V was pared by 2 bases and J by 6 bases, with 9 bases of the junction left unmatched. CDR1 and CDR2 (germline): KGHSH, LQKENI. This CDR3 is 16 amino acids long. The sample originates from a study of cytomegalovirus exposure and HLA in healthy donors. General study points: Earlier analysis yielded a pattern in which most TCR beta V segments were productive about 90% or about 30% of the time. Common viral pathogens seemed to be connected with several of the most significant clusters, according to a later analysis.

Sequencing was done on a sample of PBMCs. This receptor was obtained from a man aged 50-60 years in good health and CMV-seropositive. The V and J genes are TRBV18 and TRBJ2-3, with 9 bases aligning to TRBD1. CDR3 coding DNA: TGTGCCAGCTCACCAAACGGACAGGGGTCGGGGGATACGCAGTATTTT. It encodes CASSPNGQGSGDTQYF.